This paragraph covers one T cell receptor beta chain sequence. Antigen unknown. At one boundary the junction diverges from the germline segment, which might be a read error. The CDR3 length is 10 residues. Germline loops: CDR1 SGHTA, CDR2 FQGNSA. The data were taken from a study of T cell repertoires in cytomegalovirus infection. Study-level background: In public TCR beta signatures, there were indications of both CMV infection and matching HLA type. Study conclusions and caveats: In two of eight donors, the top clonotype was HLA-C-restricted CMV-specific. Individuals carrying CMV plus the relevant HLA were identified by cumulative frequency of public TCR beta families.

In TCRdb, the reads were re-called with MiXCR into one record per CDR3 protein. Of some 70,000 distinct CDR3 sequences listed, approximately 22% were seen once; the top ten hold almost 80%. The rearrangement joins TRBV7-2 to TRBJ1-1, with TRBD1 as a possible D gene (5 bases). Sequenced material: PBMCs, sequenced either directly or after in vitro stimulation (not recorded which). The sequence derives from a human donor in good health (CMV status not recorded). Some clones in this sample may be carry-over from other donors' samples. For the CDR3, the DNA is TGTGCCAGCAGCTCCGGACAAGCTTACTTT. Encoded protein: CASSSGQAYF.